The 6 T cell receptor beta chains in this list originate from one sample, sequenced in a study of cytomegalovirus exposure and HLA in healthy donors (TCRdb year 2017). Receptor libraries were prepared by the immunoSEQ multiplex PCR assay. Not all clones reach the TCRdb copy of this immuneACCESS table, which keeps in-frame sequences only. Checked studies attribute under half of the gap to unresolved V genes and leave the rest unexplained. Recorded for this sample are tens of thousands of clones; roughly 94% of them occurred a single time. The ten largest clones represent 7% of the sample. The sequenced sample consisted of PBMCs. All receptors come from a woman aged 18-29 years in good health and CMV-seropositive.

CDR3 residues: CASTIEGLSYNEQFF. The CDR3 bases are TGTGCCAGCACCATCGAAGGACTGAGCTACAATGAGCAGTTCTTC. The chain joins TRBV5-4 to TRBJ2-1; D is possibly TRBD2 (5 bases). The CDR3 runs to 15 residues. Per the germline V gene, CDR1 is SGHNT and CDR2 is YYREEE (reference sequence). The ends were cut back, 6 bases at V and 3 bases at J, with 16 bases in the middle.

V usage is TRBV9 and J usage is TRBJ2-3; D is undetermined. The CDR3 spans 11 residues. Germline V gene data show CDR1 as SGDLS and CDR2 as YYNGEE. V was clipped by 6 bases and J by 5 bases, with 7 bases between them. CDR3 in amino acids: CASTAGDTQYF. The CDR3 nucleotides read TGTGCCAGCACGGCAGGAGATACGCAGTATTTT.

The rearrangement links TRBV5-6 to TRBJ1-1, with 7 bases lining up with TRBD1. This CDR3 is 13 amino acids long. Germline V gene lookup returns CDR1 SGHDT and CDR2 YYEEEE. V trimming: 4 bases; J trimming: 7 bases; junction bases outside the gene matches: 7. CDR3 sequence reads: CASSDYRGDEAFF. The CDR3 DNA follows: TGTGCCAGCAGCGACTACAGGGGTGATGAAGCTTTCTTT.

The gene calls are TRBV30 and TRBJ1-1; no definite D call. Germline CDR1 reads GTSNPN; CDR2 reads SVGIG (reference sequence). This CDR3 is built from 15 residues. Trimming pared 0 bases from V and 1 base from J, leaving 12 bases between. Written as DNA, the CDR3 is TGTGCCTGGAGTGTACGGAGCAGATCGAACACTGAAGCTTTCTTT. This gives the protein CAWSVRSRSNTEAFF.

The chain recombines TRBV7-8 with TRBJ2-7; possibly TRBD1 for D (5 bases). The germline CDR1 and CDR2 sequences are SGHVS and FQNEAQ. The ends were cut back, 2 bases at V and 5 bases at J, with 13 bases in the middle. The CDR3 runs 14 residues. The CDR3 nucleotides read TGTGCCAGCAGCTTATCCAGGGCTTCGGACGAGCAGTACTTC. Protein product: CASSLSRASDEQYF.

J is TRBJ2-7 and V is TRBV6-5, with D possibly being TRBD2 (5 bases). The germline V gene encodes CDR1 MNHEY and CDR2 SVGAGI. This CDR3 region has 14 residues. V was cut by 7 bases and J by 2 bases, with 15 bases left in between. In DNA, the CDR3 is TGTGCCAGCATGACGTTGGCGGGTCCCTACGAGCAGTACTTC. Translation: CASMTLAGPYEQYF.